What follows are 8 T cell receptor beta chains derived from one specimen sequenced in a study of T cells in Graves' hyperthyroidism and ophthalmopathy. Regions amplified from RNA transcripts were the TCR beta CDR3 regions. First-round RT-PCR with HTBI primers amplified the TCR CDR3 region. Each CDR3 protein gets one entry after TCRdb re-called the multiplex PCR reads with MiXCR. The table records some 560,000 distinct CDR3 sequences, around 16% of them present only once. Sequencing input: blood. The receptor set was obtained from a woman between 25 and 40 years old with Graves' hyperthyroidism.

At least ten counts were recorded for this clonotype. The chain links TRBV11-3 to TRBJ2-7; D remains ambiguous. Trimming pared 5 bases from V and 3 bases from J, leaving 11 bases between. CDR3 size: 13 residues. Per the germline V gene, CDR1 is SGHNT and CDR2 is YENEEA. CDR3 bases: TGTGCCAGCAGCGTCGGACCGAGCTACGAGCAGTACTTC. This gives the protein CASSVGPSYEQYF.

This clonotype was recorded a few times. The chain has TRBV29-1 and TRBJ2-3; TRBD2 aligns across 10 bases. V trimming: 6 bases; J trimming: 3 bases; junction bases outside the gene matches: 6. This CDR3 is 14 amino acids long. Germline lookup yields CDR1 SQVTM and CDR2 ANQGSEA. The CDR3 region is CSVLSGRGTDTQYF. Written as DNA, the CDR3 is TGCAGCGTCCTCAGCGGGAGGGGTACAGATACGCAGTATTTT.

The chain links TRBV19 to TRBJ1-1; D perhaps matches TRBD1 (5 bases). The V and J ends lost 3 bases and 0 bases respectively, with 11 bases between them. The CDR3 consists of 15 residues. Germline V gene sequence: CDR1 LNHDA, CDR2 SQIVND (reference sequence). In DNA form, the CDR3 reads TGTGCCAGTAGTATTCTTGGGGGGGTGAACACTGAAGCTTTCTTT. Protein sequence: CASSILGGVNTEAFF. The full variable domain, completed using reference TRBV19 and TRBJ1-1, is DGGITQSPKYLFRKEGQNVTLSCEQNLNHDAMYWYRQDPGQGLRLIYYSQIVNDFQKGDIAEGYSVSREKKESFPLTVTSAQKNPTAFYLCASSILGGVNTEAFFGQGTRLTVV.

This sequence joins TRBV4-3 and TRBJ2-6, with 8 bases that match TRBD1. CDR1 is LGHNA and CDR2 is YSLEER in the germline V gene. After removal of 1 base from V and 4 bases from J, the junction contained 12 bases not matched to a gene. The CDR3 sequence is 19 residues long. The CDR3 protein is CASSQVLAGGASGANVLTF. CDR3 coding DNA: TGCGCCAGCAGCCAAGTATTGGCAGGGGGCGCGTCCGGGGCCAACGTCCTGACTTTC.

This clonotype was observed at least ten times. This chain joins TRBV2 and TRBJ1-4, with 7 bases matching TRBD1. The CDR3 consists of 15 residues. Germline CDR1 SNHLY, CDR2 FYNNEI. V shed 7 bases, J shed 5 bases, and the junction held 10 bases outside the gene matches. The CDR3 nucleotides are TGTGCCAGCAATGATCGGGACAGAAAAAATGAAAAACTGTTTTTT. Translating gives CASNDRDRKNEKLFF. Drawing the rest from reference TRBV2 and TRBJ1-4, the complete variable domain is EPEVTQTPSHQVTQMGQEVILRCVPISNHLYFYWYRQILGQKVEFLVSFYNNEISEKSEIFDDQFSVERPDGSNFTLKIRSTKLEDSAMYFCASNDRDRKNEKLFFGSGTQLSVL.

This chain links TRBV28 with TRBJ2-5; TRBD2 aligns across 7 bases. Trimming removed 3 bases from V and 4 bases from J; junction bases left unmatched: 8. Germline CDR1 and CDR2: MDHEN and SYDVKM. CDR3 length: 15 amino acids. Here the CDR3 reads CASSFPRGSRETQYF. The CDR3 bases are TGTGCCAGCAGTTTCCCGCGCGGGAGCAGAGAGACCCAGTACTTC.

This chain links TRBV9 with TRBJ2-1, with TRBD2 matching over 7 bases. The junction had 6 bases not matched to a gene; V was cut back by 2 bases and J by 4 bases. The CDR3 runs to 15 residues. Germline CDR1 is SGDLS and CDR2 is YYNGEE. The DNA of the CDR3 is TGTGCCAGCAGCGTGGGTGGCGGGGGATACAATGAGCAGTTCTTC. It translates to CASSVGGGGYNEQFF.

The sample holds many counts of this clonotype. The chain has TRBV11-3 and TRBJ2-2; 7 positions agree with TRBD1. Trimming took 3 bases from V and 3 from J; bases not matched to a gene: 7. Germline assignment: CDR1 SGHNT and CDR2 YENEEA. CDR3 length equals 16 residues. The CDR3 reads CASSFSGTVDTGELFF. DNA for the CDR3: TGTGCCAGCAGCTTCTCCGGGACAGTCGACACCGGGGAGCTGTTTTTT.